This TCR beta chain was captured in a study of Ad26.COV2.S vaccination and SARS-CoV-2 variants. Study as a whole: Donor was in the COV1001 Ad26.COV2.S trial arm. Once, or twice with 56 days between doses, Ad26.COV2.S was given intramuscularly. Regarding the study as a whole: Recipients of either vaccine or placebo displayed similar breadth of non-spike TCRs.

Profiled with immunoSEQ multiplex PCR; TCRdb holds only in-frame clones, not every one. This sample has 510,000 or so clones, with roughly 87% found just once. The CDR3 has 15 residues. Germline V lookup: CDR1 LGHNA, CDR2 YSLEER. Trimming cost V 4 bases and J 7 bases; bases outside gene matches: 7. Noted treatment: 15 to 20 received Ad26.COV2.S at low or high dose, single or two shots; 5 received placebo; per-sample allocation not given. Specimen acquisition occurred on day 63 following the initial vaccine or placebo injection. Concerning this clone: Its antigen is not identified.

The receptor was derived from a person between 18 and 65 years old who received the Ad26.COV2.S COVID-19 vaccine or a placebo. The sample was peripheral blood, taken in a trial of Ad26.COV2.S vaccine versus placebo. The rearrangement joins TRBV4-3 to TRBJ2-7, with 13 bases lining up with TRBD2. CDR3 in amino acids: CASSPTSGGGLEQYF. The CDR3 DNA reads as TGCGCCAGCAGCCCTACTAGCGGGGGGGGATTGGAGCAGTACTTC.